A selection of T cell receptor beta chains follows, all from one sample in a study of T cells in Graves' hyperthyroidism and ophthalmopathy. TCRdb re-derived calls from the multiplex PCR reads in MiXCR, one entry per CDR3 protein. The top ten clones hold about a quarter of a sample with around 400,000 distinct CDR3 sequences, about a sixth of them seen once. Sequencing used blood. The receptor source for this set is a woman between 18 and 29 years old with Graves' hyperthyroidism that later progressed to Graves' ophthalmopathy. CDR3s include the opening cysteine and the closing phenylalanine or tryptophan. The D gene is left open where the match is weak. Not all rows give a size; the values are once, few, many and, for expanded clones, a class.

length,J,V,size,D,CDR3,DNA
16,TRBJ1-3,TRBV30,-,TRBD1,CAWSRQGLPSGNTIYF,TGTGCCTGGAGCCGACAGGGTTTACCCTCTGGAAACACCATATATTTT
17,TRBJ1-5,TRBV20-1,many,-,CSAIGTAGGYSNQPQHF,TGCAGTGCTATCGGGACCGCGGGCGGCTATAGCAATCAGCCCCAGCATTTT
15,TRBJ2-7,TRBV6-1,-,TRBD1,CASKRQGAGSYEQYF,TGTGCCAGCAAACGACAGGGGGCGGGATCCTACGAGCAGTACTTC
13,TRBJ1-1,TRBV12-3/TRBV12-4,many,-,CASSFESDTEAFF,TGTGCCAGCAGTTTCGAGTCCGACACTGAAGCTTTCTTT
13,TRBJ1-2,TRBV27,many,TRBD1,CASSFRDRTGYTF,TGTGCCAGCAGTTTTCGGGACAGGACTGGCTACACCTTC
15,TRBJ2-5,TRBV6-1,few,TRBD1,CASSPRQGPRETQYF,TGTGCCAGCAGCCCTAGACAGGGGCCGCGAGAGACCCAGTACTTC
15,TRBJ2-5,TRBV6-1,many,TRBD1,CASSEIQGARETQYF,TGTGCCAGCAGTGAAATCCAGGGGGCGAGAGAGACCCAGTACTTC
16,TRBJ2-2,TRBV5-1,few,TRBD2,CASSLTSGSVAGELFF,TGCGCCAGCAGCTTAACCAGCGGGAGTGTCGCCGGGGAGCTGTTTTTT
11,TRBJ2-7,TRBV30,many,-,CACGAVYEQYF,TGTGCCTGCGGGGCAGTCTACGAGCAGTACTTC
15,TRBJ2-2,TRBV20-1,-,TRBD2,CSANGGRAVTGELFF,TGCAGTGCTAACGGGGGGAGGGCCGTCACCGGGGAGCTGTTTTTT
16,TRBJ2-2,TRBV27,-,TRBD2,CASGTSGSLNTGELFF,TGTGCCAGCGGGACTAGCGGGAGTCTGAACACCGGGGAGCTGTTTTTT
17,TRBJ2-3,TRBV20-1,many,TRBD2,CSASLPAGLAGADTQYF,TGCAGTGCTAGTTTGCCCGCGGGACTAGCGGGAGCAGATACGCAGTATTTT
16,TRBJ1-5,TRBV28,many,TRBD1,CASSSEGQRLNQPQHF,TGTGCCAGCAGTTCTGAGGGACAGAGGCTCAATCAGCCCCAGCATTTT
16,TRBJ2-2,TRBV5-1,few,TRBD2,CASSSRLAGDTGELFF,TGCGCCAGCAGCTCCAGACTAGCGGGAGATACCGGGGAGCTGTTTTTT
13,TRBJ2-7,TRBV27,many,-,CASSSFLSYEQYF,TGTGCCAGCAGTTCATTTCTCTCCTACGAGCAGTACTTC
15,TRBJ2-3,TRBV5-1,-,-,CASSLGEGYIDTQYF,TGCGCCAGCAGCTTGGGGGAAGGTTATATAGATACGCAGTATTTT
16,TRBJ2-3,TRBV19,-,TRBD1,CASSFRTGLSTDTQYF,TGTGCCAGTAGTTTCCGGACAGGGCTGAGCACAGATACGCAGTATTTT
15,TRBJ2-1,TRBV6-1,-,-,CASSPLRDSYNEQFF,TGTGCCAGCAGTCCCCTTCGGGACTCCTACAATGAGCAGTTCTTC
15,TRBJ2-7,TRBV5-5,-,TRBD1,CASSLYGTGSYEQYF,TGTGCCAGCAGCTTGTATGGGACAGGCTCCTACGAGCAGTACTTC
15,TRBJ2-7,TRBV11-2,-,TRBD2,CASSLEGTSGNEQYF,TGTGCCAGCAGCTTAGAAGGGACTAGCGGGAACGAGCAGTACTTC
14,TRBJ2-3,TRBV5-1,many,TRBD1,CASSLDRATDTQYF,TGTGCCAGCAGCCTGGACAGGGCCACAGATACGCAGTATTTT
16,TRBJ2-1,TRBV15,-,TRBD2,CATSTRASGNYNEQFF,TGTGCCACCAGCACACGGGCTAGCGGGAACTACAATGAGCAGTTCTTC
14,TRBJ1-1,TRBV7-9,-,-,CASSRTFSNTEAFF,TGTGCCAGCAGCCGGACATTTTCTAACACTGAAGCTTTCTTT
13,TRBJ2-7,TRBV28,many,-,CASSFQGTYEQYF,TGTGCCAGCAGTTTTCAGGGTACCTACGAGCAGTACTTC
13,TRBJ2-3,TRBV12-3/TRBV12-4,many,-,CASRTSNTDTQYF,TGTGCCAGCAGAACTAGCAACACAGATACGCAGTATTTT
15,TRBJ2-7,TRBV3-1,-,TRBD2,CASSPQGLAAYEQYF,TGTGCCAGCAGCCCCCAAGGGCTAGCGGCCTACGAGCAGTACTTC
14,TRBJ1-2,TRBV6-1,many,-,CASSPGPRDYGYTF,TGTGCCAGCAGCCCAGGGCCTCGTGACTATGGCTACACCTTC
15,TRBJ2-2,TRBV28,many,-,CASSRGQYDTGELFF,TGTGCCAGCAGCCGAGGGCAGTACGACACCGGGGAGCTGTTTTTT
18,TRBJ2-4,TRBV3-1,few,TRBD2,CASSPPVSWRGGLDIQYF,TGTGCCAGCAGCCCCCCCGTGAGCTGGCGGGGAGGGCTGGACATTCAGTACTTC
13,TRBJ2-7,TRBV15,-,-,CATSERTDYEQYF,TGTGCCACCAGCGAAAGGACGGACTACGAGCAGTACTTC
14,TRBJ2-7,TRBV7-3,-,-,CASSQAGNSYEQYF,TGTGCCAGCAGCCAGGCGGGGAACTCCTACGAGCAGTACTTC
16,TRBJ1-5,TRBV7-8,few,TRBD1,CASSQDRGFSNQPQHF,TGTGCCAGCAGCCAAGACAGGGGATTTAGCAATCAGCCCCAGCATTTT
13,TRBJ2-7,TRBV20-1,many,TRBD1,CSAKTGGRLEQYF,TGCAGTGCGAAGACAGGGGGACGTCTCGAGCAGTACTTC
15,TRBJ2-1,TRBV7-6,many,-,CASSLEGVSYNEQFF,TGTGCCAGCAGCTTAGAGGGCGTCTCCTACAATGAGCAGTTCTTC
14,TRBJ2-5,TRBV29-1,many,TRBD1,CSVAPRGYQETQYF,TGCAGCGTCGCTCCCAGGGGGTACCAAGAGACCCAGTACTTC
12,TRBJ1-3,TRBV6-1,few,-,CASSQQRNTIYF,TGTGCCAGCAGTCAACAGAGAAACACCATATATTTT
16,TRBJ2-3,TRBV20-1,-,TRBD2,CSVAGLAGVWTDTQYF,TGCAGTGTCGCGGGACTAGCGGGAGTCTGGACAGATACGCAGTATTTT
14,TRBJ2-3,TRBV28,many,-,CASSDLARTDTQYF,TGTGCCAGCAGTGACCTCGCCCGCACAGATACGCAGTATTTT
14,TRBJ1-5,TRBV27,many,TRBD1,CASSRTGVNQPQHF,TGTGCCAGCAGCCGGACAGGGGTCAATCAGCCCCAGCATTTT
12,TRBJ2-1,TRBV28,many,-,CASWGVSNEQFF,TGTGCCAGTTGGGGAGTCTCCAATGAGCAGTTCTTC
13,TRBJ1-4,TRBV27,few,TRBD1,CASSLHRGEKLFF,TGTGCCAGCAGTTTACACAGGGGGGAAAAACTGTTTTTT
19,TRBJ2-1,TRBV6-2/TRBV6-3,many,TRBD2,CASSSIGLAGEKRGHEQFF,TGTGCCAGCAGTTCCATCGGACTAGCGGGAGAGAAACGGGGTCATGAGCAGTTCTTC